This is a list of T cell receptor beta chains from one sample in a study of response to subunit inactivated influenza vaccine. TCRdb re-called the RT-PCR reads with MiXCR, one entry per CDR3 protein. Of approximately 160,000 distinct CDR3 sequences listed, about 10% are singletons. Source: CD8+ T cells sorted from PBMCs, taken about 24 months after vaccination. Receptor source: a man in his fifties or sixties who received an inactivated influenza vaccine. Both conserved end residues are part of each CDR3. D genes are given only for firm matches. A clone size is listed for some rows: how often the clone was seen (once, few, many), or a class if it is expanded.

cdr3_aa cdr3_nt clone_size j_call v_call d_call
CASRPIGGTEAFF TGTGCCAGCCGACCTATCGGGGGCACTGAAGCTTTCTTT many TRBJ1-1 TRBV6-1 -
CASSSWTDSTGELFF TGTGCCAGCAGCTCATGGACAGATTCCACCGGGGAGCTGTTTTTT - TRBJ2-2 TRBV7-8 -
CASSSDRGGNEQFF TGTGCCAGCAGCAGCGACAGGGGAGGAAATGAGCAGTTCTTC - TRBJ2-1 TRBV12-3/TRBV12-4 TRBD1
CASTSLGGYYGYTF TGTGCCAGCACCTCGTTAGGGGGATACTATGGCTACACCTTC - TRBJ1-2 TRBV12-3/TRBV12-4 -
CASSPLSGRLNEQFF TGTGCCAGCAGCCCCCTTAGCGGGAGACTCAATGAGCAGTTCTTC few TRBJ2-1 TRBV7-2 TRBD2
CSAPGDARGELFF TGCAGTGCTCCGGGAGATGCTCGCGGGGAGCTGTTTTTT - TRBJ2-2 TRBV20-1 -
CATSDRSTDTQYF TGTGCCACCAGTGACCGTAGCACAGATACGCAGTATTTT many TRBJ2-3 TRBV24-1 -
CASSYSAGAYSNQPQHF TGTGCCAGCAGTTACTCAGCAGGCGCCTATAGCAATCAGCCCCAGCATTTT - TRBJ1-5 TRBV6-2/TRBV6-3 -
CSARDLGNTEAFF TGCAGTGCTAGAGATCTCGGCAACACTGAAGCTTTCTTT few TRBJ1-1 TRBV20-1 -
CASSLLVNEQYF TGTGCCAGCAGCTTACTCGTCAACGAGCAGTACTTC - TRBJ2-7 TRBV7-9 -
CSAITSTGMNTEAFF TGCAGTGCTATCACCTCGACAGGGATGAACACTGAAGCTTTCTTT - TRBJ1-1 TRBV20-1 TRBD1
CASSLAGNSNQPQHF TGTGCCAGCAGCTTAGCGGGCAATAGCAATCAGCCCCAGCATTTT few TRBJ1-5 TRBV7-9 -
CSARDLGYQETQYF TGCAGTGCCAGGGACCTGGGGTACCAAGAGACCCAGTACTTC few TRBJ2-5 TRBV20-1 -
CASSLFGQGGHQPQHF TGTGCCAGCAGCTTGTTCGGACAGGGCGGCCATCAGCCCCAGCATTTT - TRBJ1-5 TRBV7-2 TRBD1
CASSSPDPSTGELFF TGTGCCAGCAGTTCCCCGGACCCTTCCACCGGGGAGCTGTTTTTT few TRBJ2-2 TRBV28 -
CASSLEGHSGNTIYF TGTGCCAGCAGCTTAGAGGGACATTCTGGAAACACCATATATTTT few TRBJ1-3 TRBV11-2 -
CASSGQGEETQYF TGTGCCAGCAGTGGACAGGGCGAAGAGACCCAGTACTTC many TRBJ2-5 TRBV2 TRBD1
CASSLVSGANVLTF TGTGCCAGCAGCTTGGTCTCTGGGGCCAACGTCCTGACTTTC - TRBJ2-6 TRBV7-9 -
CASSLFTSGSSTDTQYF TGTGCCAGCAGTTTATTCACTAGCGGGAGTAGCACAGATACGCAGTATTTT few TRBJ2-3 TRBV27 TRBD2
CASSYGLGVEQYF TGTGCCAGCAGCTATGGTCTCGGGGTCGAGCAGTACTTC many TRBJ2-7 TRBV11-2 -
CASSLISEGAPSYEQYF TGTGCCAGCAGCCTTATATCCGAGGGTGCTCCTTCCTACGAGCAGTACTTC few TRBJ2-7 TRBV28 -
CASSSLREGKDTQYF TGTGCCAGCAGTTCCTTGCGGGAGGGAAAAGATACGCAGTATTTT - TRBJ2-3 TRBV7-9 TRBD2
CSARQGRGRVYGYTF TGCAGTGCTCGACAGGGGAGAGGCCGAGTCTATGGCTACACCTTC - TRBJ1-2 TRBV20-1 TRBD1
CASSLWWLADTQYF TGTGCCAGCAGCCTGTGGTGGCTAGCGGATACGCAGTATTTT many TRBJ2-3 TRBV14 -
CASTSGTGEAYEQYF TGTGCCAGCACCTCAGGGACAGGGGAGGCCTACGAGCAGTACTTC few TRBJ2-7 TRBV28 TRBD1
CASSYEAGTYEQYF TGTGCCAGCAGTTACGAGGCAGGAACCTACGAGCAGTACTTC few TRBJ2-7 TRBV6-2/TRBV6-3 -
CASSASGYEAFF TGTGCCAGCAGCGCCTCGGGATACGAAGCTTTCTTT few TRBJ1-1 TRBV7-9 -
CASGTPGHLGTDTQYF TGTGCCAGCGGGACTCCGGGGCATCTTGGAACAGATACGCAGTATTTT - TRBJ2-3 TRBV6-1 -
CAISEATSRGETQYF TGTGCCATCAGTGAGGCGACTTCGAGGGGGGAGACCCAGTACTTC few TRBJ2-5 TRBV10-3 -
CASSLRNPGSDTQYF TGTGCCAGCAGTTTAAGGAATCCGGGGTCAGATACGCAGTATTTT many TRBJ2-3 TRBV12-3/TRBV12-4 -
CASSLLPEWQETQYF TGTGCCAGCAGCTTACTCCCGGAGTGGCAAGAGACCCAGTACTTC many TRBJ2-5 TRBV7-9 -
CANLKRTGPVDTQYF TGTGCCAATTTAAAACGGACAGGACCCGTGGATACGCAGTATTTT many TRBJ2-3 TRBV24-1 TRBD1
CASSLGQGAVGYTF TGCGCCAGCAGCTTGGGACAGGGGGCAGTTGGCTACACCTTC - TRBJ1-2 TRBV5-1 TRBD1
CASSASPGTGTYEQYF TGTGCCAGCAGTGCCTCCCCCGGGACAGGGACCTACGAGCAGTACTTC - TRBJ2-7 TRBV27 TRBD1
CASSPSGEGTYEQYF TGTGCCAGCAGCCCATCCGGCGAGGGGACCTACGAGCAGTACTTC - TRBJ2-7 TRBV9 -
CASSVGQGVTEAFF TGTGCCAGCAGCGTAGGACAGGGAGTCACTGAAGCTTTCTTT few TRBJ1-1 TRBV9 TRBD1
CASSLTTDTQYF TGTGCCAGCAGCTTAACAACAGATACGCAGTATTTT many TRBJ2-3 TRBV11-2 -
CASSRGTSGYNEQFF TGTGCCAGCAGCCGGGGGACTAGCGGGTACAATGAGCAGTTCTTC many TRBJ2-1 TRBV13 TRBD2
CATSSDRAGDNEQFF TGTGCCACCAGCAGCGATCGGGCTGGGGACAATGAGCAGTTCTTC - TRBJ2-1 TRBV15 -
CASSLRETTDTQYF TGTGCCAGCAGCCTCCGGGAGACCACAGATACGCAGTATTTT few TRBJ2-3 TRBV7-9 -
CASSLQQGTTDTQYF TGTGCCAGCAGCCTGCAACAGGGGACTACAGATACGCAGTATTTT - TRBJ2-3 TRBV7-2 -
CASSPSFPRETYEQYF TGTGCCAGCAGCCCCTCTTTCCCCCGGGAGACCTACGAGCAGTACTTC few TRBJ2-7 TRBV4-2 -
CASSDGQGSYTEAFF TGTGCCAGCAGTGACGGACAGGGATCATACACTGAAGCTTTCTTT - TRBJ1-1 TRBV2 TRBD1
CASSYREETQYF TGTGCCAGCAGTTACCGGGAAGAGACCCAGTACTTC few TRBJ2-5 TRBV6-2/TRBV6-3 -
CAISESKGVEGQKLFF TGTGCCATCAGTGAGTCTAAGGGCGTGGAAGGTCAAAAACTGTTTTTT few TRBJ1-4 TRBV10-3 -
CATSEAAGVPETQYF TGTGCCACCAGTGAAGCCGCGGGAGTCCCGGAGACCCAGTACTTC - TRBJ2-5 TRBV24-1 TRBD2
CASSVSGTDYYEQYF TGTGCCAGCAGCGTCTCCGGGACAGACTACTACGAGCAGTACTTC - TRBJ2-7 TRBV11-2 TRBD1
CAILGTGPEAFF TGTGCCATACTGGGAACAGGGCCCGAAGCTTTCTTT few TRBJ1-1 TRBV7-9 -
CASSEWRRRTQYF TGTGCCAGCAGTGAATGGCGGCGGCGGACCCAGTACTTC few TRBJ2-5 TRBV2 -
CASSQYRAGEQYF TGTGCCAGCAGCCAGTACCGTGCGGGCGAGCAGTACTTC few TRBJ2-7 TRBV14 -
CASSLLAGGHNEQFF TGTGCCAGCAGCTTACTAGCGGGAGGACACAATGAGCAGTTCTTC many TRBJ2-1 TRBV7-2 TRBD2
CSVEFPGQNTANYGYTF TGCAGCGTTGAGTTCCCGGGACAGAACACAGCTAACTATGGCTACACCTTC few TRBJ1-2 TRBV29-1 TRBD1
CASSWTGGLYEQYF TGCGCCAGCAGCTGGACCGGGGGGCTCTACGAGCAGTACTTC few TRBJ2-7 TRBV5-1 -
CASSEAITDTQYF TGCGCCAGCAGTGAGGCCATCACAGATACGCAGTATTTT - TRBJ2-3 TRBV10-1 -
CASSTGTSVPGANVLTF TGTGCCAGCAGCACCGGGACTAGCGTGCCTGGGGCCAACGTCCTGACTTTC - TRBJ2-6 TRBV7-9 TRBD2
CASSPPEANTGELFF TGTGCCAGCTCACCACCGGAAGCAAACACCGGGGAGCTGTTTTTT - TRBJ2-2 TRBV18 -
CSVVTPGQGTPSTDTQYF TGCAGCGTTGTGACTCCGGGACAGGGGACACCGTCCACAGATACGCAGTATTTT - TRBJ2-3 TRBV29-1 TRBD1
CASSYALSYEQYF TGTGCCAGCAGTTACGCTTTGTCCTACGAGCAGTACTTC many TRBJ2-7 TRBV6-5 -
CASSSTLGNQPQHF TGTGCCAGCAGTTCGACTCTCGGTAATCAGCCCCAGCATTTT few TRBJ1-5 TRBV12-3/TRBV12-4 -
CAGSQVSRGDTEAFF TGCGCCGGCAGCCAAGTGTCACGGGGTGACACTGAAGCTTTCTTT - TRBJ1-1 TRBV4-1 -